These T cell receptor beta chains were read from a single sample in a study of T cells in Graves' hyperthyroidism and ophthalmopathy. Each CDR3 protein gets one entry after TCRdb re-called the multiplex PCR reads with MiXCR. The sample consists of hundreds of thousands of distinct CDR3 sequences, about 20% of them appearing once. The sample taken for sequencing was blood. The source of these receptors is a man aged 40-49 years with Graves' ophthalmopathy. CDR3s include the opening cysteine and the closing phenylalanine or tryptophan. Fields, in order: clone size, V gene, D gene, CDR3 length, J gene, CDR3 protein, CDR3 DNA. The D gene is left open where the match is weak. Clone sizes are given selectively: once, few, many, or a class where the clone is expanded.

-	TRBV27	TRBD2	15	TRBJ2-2	CASSPIAGPTGELFF	TGTGCCAGCAGCCCCATAGCGGGACCCACCGGGGAGCTGTTTTTT
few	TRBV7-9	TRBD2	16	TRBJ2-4	CASSLGQRGTKNIQYF	TGTGCCAGCAGCTTAGGCCAGCGGGGGACCAAAAACATTCAGTACTTC
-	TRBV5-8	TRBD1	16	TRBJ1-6	CASSLIRGVGNSPLHF	TGTGCCAGCAGCCTTATCAGGGGGGTTGGGAATTCACCCCTCCACTTT
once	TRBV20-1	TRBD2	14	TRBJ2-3	CSARTSGSLDTQYF	TGCAGTGCACGGACTAGCGGGAGTTTAGATACGCAGTATTTT
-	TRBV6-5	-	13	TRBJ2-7	CASSYYVAYEQYF	TGTGCCAGCAGTTACTATGTAGCCTACGAGCAGTACTTC
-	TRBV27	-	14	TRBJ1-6	CASRINRVNSPLHF	TGTGCCAGCAGGATTAACAGGGTCAATTCACCCCTCCACTTT
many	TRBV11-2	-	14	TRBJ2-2	CASSVQGGTGELFF	TGTGCCAGCAGCGTCCAAGGGGGGACCGGGGAGCTGTTTTTT
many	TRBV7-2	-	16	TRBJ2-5	CASSKSRTLLKETQYF	TGTGCCAGCAGCAAATCGCGGACGCTGCTTAAAGAGACCCAGTACTTC
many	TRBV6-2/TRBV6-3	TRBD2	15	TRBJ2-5	CASSTGLAGQETQYF	TGTGCCAGCAGTACCGGACTAGCGGGACAAGAGACCCAGTACTTC
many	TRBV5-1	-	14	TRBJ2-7	CASSGRPPLYEQYF	TGCGCCAGCAGCGGACGCCCCCCCCTCTACGAGCAGTACTTC
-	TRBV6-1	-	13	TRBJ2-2	CASMIGSPGELFF	TGTGCCAGCATGATTGGGTCCCCCGGGGAGCTGTTTTTT
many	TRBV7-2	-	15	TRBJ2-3	CASSRDGLREDTQYF	TGTGCCAGCAGCCGAGATGGACTGCGCGAAGATACGCAGTATTTT
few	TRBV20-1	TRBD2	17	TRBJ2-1	CSARDWALAETYNEQFF	TGCAGTGCTAGAGATTGGGCACTAGCGGAGACCTACAATGAGCAGTTCTTC
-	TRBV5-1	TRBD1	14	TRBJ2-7	CASSSPGGLDEQYF	TGTGCCAGCAGCTCACCAGGGGGTCTGGACGAGCAGTACTTC
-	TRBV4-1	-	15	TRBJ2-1	CASSQTTAGYNEQFF	TGCGCCAGCAGCCAAACAACTGCCGGCTACAATGAGCAGTTCTTC
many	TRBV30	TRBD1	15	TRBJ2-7	CAWSVVQGVFYEQYF	TGTGCCTGGAGTGTAGTACAGGGGGTCTTCTACGAGCAGTACTTC
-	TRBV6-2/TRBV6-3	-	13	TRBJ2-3	CASTKDNTDTQYF	TGTGCCAGCACTAAGGACAACACAGATACGCAGTATTTT
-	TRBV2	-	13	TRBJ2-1	CASSEWGYNEQFF	TGTGCCAGCAGTGAGTGGGGCTACAATGAGCAGTTCTTC
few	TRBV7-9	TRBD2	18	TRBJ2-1	CASSSRPRLAGVENEQFF	TGTGCCAGCAGCTCTCGACCTCGACTAGCGGGGGTTGAGAATGAGCAGTTCTTC
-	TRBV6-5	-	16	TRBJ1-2	CASSLQRAGTTYGYTF	TGTGCCAGCAGCTTACAGAGGGCCGGGACAACGTATGGCTACACCTTC
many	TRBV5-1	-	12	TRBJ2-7	CASSLGLLQEYF	TGCGCCAGCAGCTTGGGACTCCTCCAGGAGTACTTC
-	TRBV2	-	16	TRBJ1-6	CASRKNRSSYNSPLHF	TGTGCCAGCAGGAAAAACAGGAGCTCCTATAATTCACCCCTCCACTTT
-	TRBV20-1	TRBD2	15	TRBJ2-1	CSASGGLAGAREQFF	TGCAGTGCTTCGGGTGGGCTAGCGGGGGCTCGGGAGCAGTTCTTC
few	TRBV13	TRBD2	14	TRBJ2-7	CASSFRTRDHEQYF	TGTGCCAGCAGCTTCCGGACTAGAGATCACGAGCAGTACTTC
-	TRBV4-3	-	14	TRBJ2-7	CASSQEGIASEQYF	TGCGCCAGCAGCCAAGAGGGGATCGCGTCCGAGCAGTACTTC
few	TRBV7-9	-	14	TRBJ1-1	CASSFRGENTEAFF	TGTGCCAGCAGCTTCAGGGGAGAGAACACTGAAGCTTTCTTT
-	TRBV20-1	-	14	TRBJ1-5	CSAATSGGDQPQHF	TGCAGTGCCGCCACCTCGGGTGGGGATCAGCCCCAGCATTTT
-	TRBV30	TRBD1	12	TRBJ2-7	CAWRDRAYEQYF	TGTGCCTGGAGGGACAGGGCCTACGAGCAGTACTTC
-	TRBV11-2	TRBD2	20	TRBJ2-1	CASGYPPTGTSGRRGNEQFF	TGTGCCAGCGGATACCCCCCTACCGGGACTAGCGGGAGAAGGGGCAATGAGCAGTTCTTC
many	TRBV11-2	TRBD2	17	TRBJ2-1	CASSLRTLAGVRNEQFF	TGTGCCAGCAGCTTAAGGACACTAGCGGGAGTAAGGAATGAGCAGTTCTTC
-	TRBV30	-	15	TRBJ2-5	CAWSVLGGPQETQYF	TGTGCCTGGAGTGTACTCGGGGGGCCCCAAGAGACCCAGTACTTC
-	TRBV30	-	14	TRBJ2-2	CAWWAEVITGELFF	TGTGCCTGGTGGGCGGAAGTCATCACCGGGGAGCTGTTTTTT
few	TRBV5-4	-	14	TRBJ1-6	CASSARPHNSPLHF	TGTGCCAGCAGCGCCAGGCCCCATAATTCACCCCTCCACTTT
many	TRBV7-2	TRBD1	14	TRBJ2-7	CASSLPGQGLEQYF	TGTGCCAGCAGCTTACCGGGACAGGGGCTCGAGCAGTACTTC
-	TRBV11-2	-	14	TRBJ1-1	CASTATGMNTEAFF	TGTGCCAGCACCGCTACAGGAATGAACACTGAAGCTTTCTTT
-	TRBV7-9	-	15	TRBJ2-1	CASSLIEGPSGEQFF	TGTGCCAGCAGTTTAATAGAGGGCCCTTCAGGCGAGCAGTTCTTC
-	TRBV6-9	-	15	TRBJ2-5	CASSYNGGQQETQYF	TGTGCCAGCAGTTACAATGGGGGCCAGCAAGAGACCCAGTACTTC
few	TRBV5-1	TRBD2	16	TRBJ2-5	CASSPGLAGDQETQYF	TGCGCCAGCAGCCCTGGACTAGCGGGGGACCAAGAGACCCAGTACTTC
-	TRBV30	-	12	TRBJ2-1	CAWSESGKMEFF	TGTGCCTGGAGTGAGTCTGGTAAGATGGAGTTCTTC
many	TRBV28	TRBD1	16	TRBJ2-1	CASSSSGTVSYNEQFF	TGTGCCAGCAGTTCTTCCGGGACAGTCTCCTACAATGAGCAGTTCTTC
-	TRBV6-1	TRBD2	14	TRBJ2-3	CASSMGLDSDTQYF	TGTGCCAGCAGTATGGGACTAGACTCGGATACGCAGTATTTT
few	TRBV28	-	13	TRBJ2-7	CASTPRDLYEQYF	TGTGCCAGCACCCCTCGGGACCTCTACGAGCAGTACTTC